This T cell receptor (beta chain) originates from a study of blood T cell repertoires in COVID-19. Study overall: There were acute and convalescent COVID-19 samples, and they came from the United States, Italy and Spain. T cells, B-cell-depleted T cells, or PBMCs supplied cDNA or gDNA.

Authors' processing steps: Using reference gene primer amplification, nucleated cell counts were estimated. Produced via immunoSEQ multiplex PCR; TCRdb's table is partial and in-frame only. Clonal size and the V and J genes are those of that table, whereas D and trimming came from the DNA. The sample shows roughly 57,000 clones, around 90% of them seen only once. What was sequenced was peripheral blood. The sequence came from an elderly man with acute or convalescent COVID-19.

The CDR3 region is CASSVTYEQFF. CDR3 nucleotide sequence: TGTGCCAGCAGCGTGACTTACGAGCAGTTCTTC. V gene TRBV11-2 combines with J gene TRBJ2-1; no firm D call. Germline V lookup: CDR1 SGHAT, CDR2 FQNNGV. V gave up 5 bases and J gave up 10 bases, with 9 bases separating them. The CDR3 is 11 amino acids.